The next 23 T cell receptor beta chains were all read from a single sample in a study of blood T cell repertoires in COVID-19. Assay: immunoSEQ multiplex PCR; the TCRdb copy retains only in-frame clones and omits some. The sample holds approximately 280,000 clones, roughly nine tenths seen once. Sequencing used PBMCs or T cells enriched from blood (not recorded which). The receptors come from a woman in her 40s who had recovered from COVID-19.

The rearrangement links TRBV27 to TRBJ2-3, with a possible D match to TRBD2 (5 bases). The V end was cut by 3 bases, the J end by 0 bases, with 7 bases between. Germline V gives CDR1 MNHEY, CDR2 SMNVEV (reference sequence). This CDR3 contains 14 residues. The CDR3 region has the DNA TGTGCCAGCAGTTTTCCGGGAAGCACAGATACGCAGTATTTT. Amino acid sequence: CASSFPGSTDTQYF.

The V gene is TRBV27, the J gene TRBJ1-1, with 8 nucleotides matching TRBD1. Unmatched junction bases numbered 6, after V lost 5 bases and J lost 4 bases. The CDR3 sequence is 14 residues long. The V gene's germline CDR1 is MNHEY and CDR2 SMNVEV (reference sequence). CDR3 nucleotides: TGTGCCAGCAGTCCGAACCAGGGGGCCACTGAAGCTTTCTTT. Translation gives CASSPNQGATEAFF.

V usage is TRBV7-2 and J usage is TRBJ2-3; D ambiguous. This CDR3 spans 14 amino acids. V shed 2 bases and J shed 4 bases, with 10 bases lying between them. Germline CDR1 SGHTA, CDR2 FQGNSA. CDR3 in DNA: TGTGCCAGCAGCTTACTCTCAAGCTCAGATACGCAGTATTTT. Encoded protein: CASSLLSSSDTQYF. Combining the CDR3 with reference TRBV7-2 and TRBJ2-3 gives the whole variable domain GAGVSQSPSNKVTEKGKDVELRCDPISGHTALYWYRQSLGQGLEFLIYFQGNSAPDKSGLPSDRFSAERTGGSVSTLTIQRTQQEDSAVYLCASSLLSSSDTQYFGPGTRLTVL.

V and J are TRBV2 and TRBJ2-3; TRBD2 agrees at 13 bases. This CDR3 is 16 amino acids long. The ends lost 6 bases at V and 8 bases at J; junction bases unmatched: 11. CDR1 and CDR2 (germline): SNHLY, FYNNEI. The CDR3 DNA reads as TGTGCCAGCAGGCCGGGACTAGCGGGAACCGGAGGTACGCAGTATTTT. Protein product: CASRPGLAGTGGTQYF. The variable domain in full, with the rest retrieved from reference TRBV2 and TRBJ2-3, is EPEVTQTPSHQVTQMGQEVILRCVPISNHLYFYWYRQILGQKVEFLVSFYNNEISEKSEIFDDQFSVERPDGSNFTLKIRSTKLEDSAMYFCASRPGLAGTGGTQYFGPGTRLTVL.

The chain carries TRBV27 and TRBJ1-6; 9 bases match TRBD1. Germline CDR1 and CDR2: MNHEY and SMNVEV (reference sequence). CDR3 length: 17 amino acids. Germline trimming cut 6 bases from V and 4 bases from J; bases unmatched to any gene: 10. CDR3 amino acids: CASRPGQGFLYNSPLHF. The CDR3 DNA reads as TGTGCCAGCAGGCCGGGACAGGGTTTCCTATATAATTCACCCCTCCACTTT.

Details on this clone: The identical CDR3 is also encoded by other nucleotide sequences in the sample. The genes are TRBV28 and TRBJ2-6; D is unresolved. The CDR3 loop spans 15 amino acids. V lost 4 bases and J lost 0, with 7 bases in between. CDR1 is MDHEN, CDR2 SYDVKM, per germline. CDR3 coding DNA: TGTGCCAGCAGTTCCGGCGGCTCTGGGGCCAACGTCCTGACTTTC. As protein: CASSSGGSGANVLTF.

V usage is TRBV7-2 and J usage is TRBJ2-1; D possibly corresponds to TRBD1 (5 bases). The CDR3 sequence is 16 residues long. The V end lost 1 base, the J end lost 1 base, and 11 bases lay between the germline ends. Germline CDR1 is SGHTA and CDR2 is FQGNSA. The CDR3 region is CASSLGSGISYNEQFF. For the CDR3, the DNA is TGTGCCAGCAGCTTAGGATCAGGGATATCCTACAATGAGCAGTTCTTC.

This clone was seen once. The chain combines TRBV18 with TRBJ2-5, with a tentative D call TRBD1 (6 bases). The CDR3 extends over 13 amino acids. V gave up 2 bases and J gave up 5 bases, with 9 bases separating them. Per germline, CDR1 KGHSH and CDR2 LQKENI. The DNA of the CDR3 is TGTGCCAGCTCACCAACGAGGGGGGAGACCCAGTACTTC. Its protein product is CASSPTRGETQYF.

The gene calls are TRBV9 and TRBJ1-1; D uncertain. Germline CDR1 and CDR2: SGDLS and YYNGEE. The CDR3 has 12 residues. V was cut by 6 bases and J by 5 bases, with 11 bases left in between. The CDR3 coding sequence is TGTGCCAGCACCTCCGGAGGTACTGAAGCTTTCTTT. Its translation: CASTSGGTEAFF. Filled out from reference TRBV9 and TRBJ1-1, the complete variable domain reads DSGVTQTPKHLITATGQRVTLRCSPRSGDLSVYWYQQSLDQGLQFLIQYYNGEERAKGNILERFSAQQFPDLHSELNLSSLELGDSALYFCASTSGGTEAFFGQGTRLTVV.

This clone was seen more than once but under ten times. V usage is TRBV15 and J usage is TRBJ2-7; the D gene is possibly TRBD2 (6 bases). Germline values: CDR1 LNHNV, CDR2 YYDKDF (reference sequence). Trimming took 0 bases from V and 0 from J, leaving 12 bases between them. There are 16 residues in the CDR3. Here the CDR3 DNA reads TGTGCCACCAGCAGAGATGATCCAGCGGGCTCCTACGAGCAGTACTTC. This gives the protein CATSRDDPAGSYEQYF. Variable domain in full (rest from reference TRBV15 and TRBJ2-7): DAMVIQNPRYQVTQFGKPVTLSCSQTLNHNVMYWYQQKSSQAPKLLFHYYDKDFNNEADTPDNFQSRRPNTSFCFLDIRSPGLGDTAMYLCATSRDDPAGSYEQYFGPGTRLTVT.

CDR3 region: CASSPRSLRNEQFF. In nucleotides, the CDR3 is TGTGCCAGCAGTCCCCGATCGCTTCGGAATGAGCAGTTCTTC. V and J are TRBV27 and TRBJ2-1; D gene uncertain. Trimming removed 5 bases at V and 7 bases at J, with 15 bases between. The CDR3 spans 14 residues. Germline V gene data show CDR1 as MNHEY and CDR2 as SMNVEV (reference sequence).

The rearrangement links TRBV24-1 to TRBJ1-5; a possible D gene is TRBD1 (6 bases). Germline V CDR1 and CDR2: KGHDR, SFDVKD. This CDR3 has 16 amino acids. Trimming stripped 4 bases from V and 0 bases from J, with 12 bases between. CDR3 region: CATSDTTGNSNQPQHF. As DNA, the CDR3 is TGTGCCACCAGTGACACCACAGGGAATAGCAATCAGCCCCAGCATTTT.

V usage is TRBV5-1 and J usage is TRBJ2-5; TRBD2 is a possible D gene (6 bases). V was trimmed by 4 bases and J by 5 bases, leaving 15 bases between them. This CDR3 region has 14 residues. Germline V gene lookup returns CDR1 SGHRS and CDR2 YFSETQ. CDR3 DNA sequence: TGCGCCAGCAGCCCGGGGGTCGTTGGGGAGACCCAGTACTTC. It yields the protein CASSPGVVGETQYF.

The chain links TRBV4-3 to TRBJ1-2; 9 bases fit TRBD1. CDR3 length equals 16 residues. The V gene end was trimmed by 4 bases and the J gene end by 2 bases; junction bases not matched to a gene: 8. Germline loops: CDR1 LGHNA, CDR2 YSLEER. In DNA form, the CDR3 reads TGCGCCAGCAGCCGATTCCGGGACAGGGACAACTATGGCTACACCTTC. Translation: CASSRFRDRDNYGYTF.

The genes are TRBV3-1 (or the pseudogene TRBV3-2) and TRBJ2-5, with D perhaps matching TRBD2 (5 bases). Germline V gives CDR1 LGHDT, CDR2 YNNKEL (reference sequence). The CDR3 extends over 17 amino acids. Deletions cut 4 bases from V and 5 bases from J, with 23 bases between. CDR3 in DNA: TGTGCCAGCAGCCGAAGCCACCCGGGCCAATGGAGGGAGACCCAGTACTTC. The encoded protein is CASSRSHPGQWRETQYF.

The chain carries TRBV29-1 and TRBJ2-7; the D gene is possibly TRBD2 (6 bases). Germline V gene lookup returns CDR1 SQVTM and CDR2 ANQGSEA. The V and J ends lost 7 bases and 7 bases respectively, with 26 bases between them. This CDR3 region has 15 residues. Here the CDR3 reads CSACGQEGYLGEQYF. The CDR3 nucleotides are TGCAGCGCCTGCGGGCAGGAGGGATACTTGGGGGAGCAGTACTTC.

The chain uses TRBV11-3 and TRBJ2-1, with 7 nucleotides matching TRBD1. The J segment lost 4 bases and the V segment lost 4 bases, leaving 10 bases of the junction unmatched. The germline V gene has CDR1 SGHNT and CDR2 YENEEA. This CDR3 contains 16 residues. The CDR3 sequence: CASSYGDRTLYNEQFF. In DNA, the CDR3 is TGTGCCAGCAGCTACGGGGACAGAACCTTATACAATGAGCAGTTCTTC.

The chain combines TRBV5-3 with TRBJ2-7; D perhaps matches TRBD2 (6 bases). Being an ORF, TRBV5-3 has a function that is uncertain. Deletions cut 0 bases from V and 3 bases from J, with 19 bases between. CDR3 size: 17 residues. The CDR3 region is CARSLGGIALGYYEQYF. The CDR3 nucleotides are TGTGCCAGAAGCTTGGGCGGGATTGCCCTAGGGTACTACGAGCAGTACTTC.

The chain links TRBV7-9 to TRBJ2-5; TRBD1 matches 7 bases. In germline, CDR1 is SEHNR, CDR2 FQNEAQ (reference sequence). The V segment lost 5 bases and the J segment 1 base; nucleotides outside the gene matches: 10. The CDR3 totals 16 residues. The CDR3 is CASSPGQVWPQETQYF. Here the CDR3 DNA reads TGTGCCAGCAGCCCAGGACAGGTCTGGCCCCAAGAGACCCAGTACTTC.

The V gene is TRBV6-2 or TRBV6-3, the J gene TRBJ1-5; 7 bases match TRBD1. V was clipped by 5 bases and J by 2 bases; unmatched bases: 12. CDR1 MNHEY and CDR2 SVGEGT come from the germline V gene. This CDR3 contains 17 residues. The CDR3 DNA sequence: TGTGCCAGCAGTCCACTTTACAGGGGTACGGGCAATCAGCCCCAGCATTTT. This encodes CASSPLYRGTGNQPQHF.

The genes are TRBV10-3 and TRBJ2-3; weak D call: TRBD1 (6 bases). Between the trimmed V and J ends, which lost 3 bases and 3 bases, there was a span of 19 bases. CDR3 length: 17 amino acids. Germline V CDR1 and CDR2: ENHRY, SYGVKD. Here the CDR3 reads CAISDPRQEGLTDTQYF. The CDR3 DNA follows: TGTGCCATCAGTGACCCCCGACAGGAAGGTCTTACAGATACGCAGTATTTT.

This chain joins TRBV4-1 and TRBJ2-5; 14 bases fit TRBD2. The V and J ends lost 3 bases and 5 bases, in that order; junction bases with no gene match: 11. The length of the CDR3 is 18 residues. CDR1 MGHRA and CDR2 YSYEKL come from the germline V gene. This CDR3 reads CASSQYLGLAGGRETQYF. CDR3 bases: TGCGCCAGCAGCCAGTACCTAGGACTAGCGGGAGGTCGGGAGACCCAGTACTTC.

The chain couples TRBV19 to TRBJ2-4; 10 positions agree with TRBD1. Germline V gives CDR1 LNHDA, CDR2 SQIVND (reference sequence). CDR3 length equals 18 residues. Trimming at V came to 4 bases and at J to 0 bases, leaving 9 bases not matched to a gene. This CDR3 reads CASSKGQGFPSAKNIQYF. The CDR3 DNA sequence: TGTGCCAGTAGTAAGGGACAGGGGTTTCCTTCAGCCAAAAACATTCAGTACTTC.